At least ten counts were recorded for the clone carrying this T cell receptor (beta chain). Antigen unknown. These data come from a study of T cells after yellow fever vaccination. Whole-study results and caveats: At 95% to 96% for CD4 and almost 90% for CD8, most primary-vaccination clones showed up again after the booster. In FACS-sorted repertoires, abundant clonotypes from the bulk population could appear as contaminants. A limited proportion of clonotypes was detected within both the CD4 and CD8 compartments.

Germline CDR1 SEHNR, CDR2 FQNEAQ (reference sequence). The V and J ends lost 1 base and 7 bases respectively, with 5 bases between them. This CDR3 contains 12 residues. As TCR cDNA was made by 5'RACE template switching, a universal primer site and UMIs were added. TCRdb re-derived calls from the 5' RACE reads in MiXCR, one entry per CDR3 protein. In the table there are about 300,000 distinct CDR3 sequences, approximately 4.2% of which are singletons. This sequence was found in a man between 18 and 29 years old who received the YFV17D yellow fever vaccine. This chain links TRBV7-9 with TRBJ1-5; D call uncertain. The sample here was PBMCs, taken 5 days after the yellow fever booster vaccination. The CDR3 DNA reads as TGTGCCAGCAGCTTAGACGGCCAGCCCCAGCATTTT. Its protein is CASSLDGQPQHF.